This TCR beta chain was sequenced during a study of cytomegalovirus exposure and HLA in healthy donors. This PCR relied on a set of 60 Vbeta primers and 13 Jbeta primers. The method was immunoSEQ multiplex PCR; TCRdb's version includes in-frame clones alone and lacks a portion of them. The sample has roughly 100,000 clones, around 77% seen once. Trimming removed 1 base from V and 5 bases from J; junction bases left unmatched: 9. The CDR3 is 17 residues long. Germline lookup yields CDR1 LNHNV and CDR2 YYDKDF (reference sequence). The receptor comes from a man aged 45 to 65 in good health and CMV-seropositive. Material: PBMCs. V and J are TRBV15 and TRBJ2-1, with TRBD2 matching over 9 bases. The CDR3 coding sequence is TGTGCCACCAGCAGAGTGAAGTCTAGCGGGGCCAACAATGAGCAGTTCTTC. Its protein is CATSRVKSSGANNEQFF. The whole variable domain, remainder taken from reference TRBV15 and TRBJ2-1, is DAMVIQNPRYQVTQFGKPVTLSCSQTLNHNVMYWYQQKSSQAPKLLFHYYDKDFNNEADTPDNFQSRRPNTSFCFLDIRSPGLGDTAMYLCATSRVKSSGANNEQFFGPGTRLTVL.